This T cell receptor beta chain was profiled in a study of CD8+CD57+ T cells in acquired aplastic anemia. Looking at the study overall: Approximately 10 million reads were obtained on average for healthy donor CD4+ cells. Study observations and caveats: Patients showed no significant difference from controls in CD8+ Simpson's diversity. Found in both controls and patients were 25 to 35 CD8+ CDR3 sequences.

This clonotype was observed a single time. The antigen remains unidentified. Germline values: CDR1 SSHAT, CDR2 FNYEAQ (reference sequence). V shed 5 bases, J shed 1 base, and the junction held 4 bases outside the gene matches. The CDR3 loop spans 15 amino acids. The template used for profiling TCR beta VDJ and CDR3 was genomic DNA. MiXCR, applied by TCRdb to the reads, yields one record per CDR3 protein. Counted here are roughly 58,000 distinct CDR3 sequences, roughly 54% occurring once; the ten biggest clones make up 2% to 2.5%. The chain joins TRBV7-7 to TRBJ1-2, with TRBD1 identical over 10 bases. Sequencing was carried out using sorted CD4+, CD8+, or CD8+CD57+ T cells (not recorded which) from PBMCs. This receptor was obtained from a human donor in good health, serving as a control. The CDR3 spells CASSAGTGDNYGYTF. The CDR3 nucleotides are TGTGCCAGCAGCGCCGGGACAGGGGATAACTATGGCTACACCTTC.